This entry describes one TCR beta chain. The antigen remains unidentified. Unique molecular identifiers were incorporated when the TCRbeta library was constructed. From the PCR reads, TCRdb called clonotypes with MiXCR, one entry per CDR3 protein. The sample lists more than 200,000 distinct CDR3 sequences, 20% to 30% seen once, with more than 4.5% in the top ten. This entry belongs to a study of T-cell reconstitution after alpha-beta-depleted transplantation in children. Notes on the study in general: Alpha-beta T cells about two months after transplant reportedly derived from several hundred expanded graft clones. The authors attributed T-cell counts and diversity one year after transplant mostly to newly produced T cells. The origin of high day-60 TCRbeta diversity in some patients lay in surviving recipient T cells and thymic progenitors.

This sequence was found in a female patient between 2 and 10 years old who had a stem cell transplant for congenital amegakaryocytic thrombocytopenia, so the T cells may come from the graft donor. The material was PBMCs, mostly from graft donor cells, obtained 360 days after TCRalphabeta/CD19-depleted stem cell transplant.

Here the CDR3 DNA reads TGTGCCACCAGCAGAGTAGCGGGAAGTATCTACGAGCAGTACTTC. Translation gives CATSRVAGSIYEQYF. The chain combines TRBV15 with TRBJ2-7; 8 bases map to TRBD2. The germline CDR1 and CDR2 sequences are LNHNV and YYDKDF (reference sequence). With V trimmed by 1 base and J by 3 bases, 5 bases remained unmatched. The CDR3 is made up of 15 amino acids.